The 24 T cell receptor beta chains reported below all come from one sample, sequenced in a study of T-cell memory formation after mild COVID-19. TCRdb ran MiXCR on the 5' RACE reads and lists one entry per CDR3 protein. The sample holds approximately 100,000 distinct CDR3 sequences, 11% seen once. Material: PBMCs or a T cell subset sorted from them (not recorded which). The source is a man between 18 and 29 years old who had mild COVID-19 (a few samples of this study predate the infection). Cell type and time point are not known.

This chain links TRBV7-2 with TRBJ2-3; D unresolved. The CDR3 extends over 12 amino acids. V was cut by 5 bases and J by 4 bases, with 7 bases left in between. Germline loops: CDR1 SGHTA, CDR2 FQGNSA. CDR3 region: CASSPPPDTQYF. The CDR3 nucleotides are TGTGCCAGCAGCCCCCCCCCAGATACGCAGTATTTT.

The chain combines TRBV7-9 with TRBJ2-2; no clear D. Trimming cost V 1 base and J 7 bases, with 4 bases left between them. Per the germline V gene, CDR1 is SEHNR and CDR2 is FQNEAQ (reference sequence). The CDR3 extends over 12 amino acids. The CDR3 bases are TGTGCCAGCAGCTTAGAACACGGGGAGCTGTTTTTT. Its protein product is CASSLEHGELFF. Supplemented by reference TRBV7-9 and TRBJ2-2, the full variable domain reads DTGVSQNPRHKITKRGQNVTFRCDPISEHNRLYWYRQTLGQGPEFLTYFQNEAQLEKSRLLSDRFSAERPKGSFSTLEIQRTEQGDSAMYLCASSLEHGELFFGEGSRLTVL.

This clonotype has only a few counts. This sequence joins TRBV6-6 and TRBJ1-1; D is perhaps TRBD1 (6 bases). Trimming removed 0 bases from V and 1 base from J, with 9 bases in between. Germline V gene lookup returns CDR1 MNHNY and CDR2 SVGAGI (reference sequence). The CDR3 is 15 residues long. The CDR3 nucleotides are TGTGCCAGCAGTTACTCGGGGGGCGCGAACACTGAAGCTTTCTTT. Its translation: CASSYSGGANTEAFF.

This clonotype has just a few counts. The rearrangement uses TRBV28 and TRBJ1-2; D is uncertain. Germline CDR1 is MDHEN and CDR2 is SYDVKM. The length of the CDR3 is 16 residues. V was trimmed by 3 bases and J by 4 bases, leaving 18 bases between them. The CDR3 DNA sequence: TGTGCCAGCAGTTTCCTGGAAGTAGGGTCAGGCTATGGCTACACCTTC. It codes for CASSFLEVGSGYGYTF.

This clonotype showed up just a few times. CDR3 nucleotides: TGTGCCAGCAGCTACGGACAGCCTTATGGCTACACCTTC. This encodes CASSYGQPYGYTF. The V call is TRBV7-9, the J call TRBJ1-2; D might be TRBD1 (6 bases). Trimming took 4 bases from V and 5 from J, leaving 11 bases between them. The CDR3 consists of 13 residues. Germline V lookup: CDR1 SEHNR, CDR2 FQNEAQ (reference sequence).

As regards this clonotype: A much larger clone differs from this one at a single base, so this may be a read error. The chain couples TRBV29-1 to TRBJ1-1, with no clear D. CDR1 and CDR2 (germline): SQVTM, ANQGSEA. The CDR3 has 13 residues. V was cut by 0 bases and J by 0 bases, with 5 bases left in between. Here the CDR3 reads CSVEDVVNTEAFF. The CDR3 DNA reads as TGCAGCGTTGAAGATGTCGTGAACACTGAAGCTTTCTTT.

The CDR3 protein is CASGPLAGELFF. CDR3 DNA sequence: TGTGCCAGCGGGCCATTGGCCGGGGAGCTGTTTTTT. The chain has TRBV12-3 or TRBV12-4 and TRBJ2-2, with unresolved D. V was pared by 8 bases and J by 6 bases, with 10 bases between. The CDR3 sequence is 12 residues long.

In this sample, this clonotype turned up many times. The genes are TRBV12-3 or TRBV12-4 and TRBJ2-2; either TRBD1 or TRBD2 may fit D (5 bases each). The CDR3 sequence is 15 residues long. V lost 10 bases and J 2 bases, leaving 17 bases between the germline ends. The CDR3 DNA is TGTGCCACTCTGGGCTCGGGACCAAACACCGGGGAGCTGTTTTTT. It yields the protein CATLGSGPNTGELFF.

This clonotype was recorded a few times. This sequence joins TRBV28 and TRBJ1-1; the D is unclear. The CDR3 contains 13 residues. V lost 8 bases and J 0 bases, leaving 10 bases between the germline ends. Germline V lookup: CDR1 MDHEN, CDR2 SYDVKM. This CDR3 reads CASRGVMNTEAFF. CDR3 coding DNA: TGTGCCAGCCGCGGGGTTATGAACACTGAAGCTTTCTTT. Looking up the rest from reference TRBV28 and TRBJ1-1 gives the full variable domain: DVKVTQSSRYLVKRTGEKVFLECVQDMDHENMFWYRQDPGLGLRLIYFSYDVKMKEKGDIPEGYSVSREKKERFSLILESASTNQTSMYLCASRGVMNTEAFFGQGTRLTVV.

This clonotype was detected only a few times. The gene calls are TRBV28 and TRBJ2-3, with TRBD2 matching over 7 bases. This CDR3 contains 15 residues. The trim removed 5 bases at V and 2 bases at J, leaving 7 bases unmatched. Germline V gene data show CDR1 as MDHEN and CDR2 as SYDVKM. The CDR3 DNA sequence: TGTGCCAGCAGTCTTCTAGCGGAACCCACAGATACGCAGTATTTT. Protein: CASSLLAEPTDTQYF.

This clonotype appeared a few times. The V call is TRBV7-9, the J call TRBJ2-3; weak D call: TRBD1 (5 bases). The germline gives CDR1 SEHNR, CDR2 FQNEAQ (reference sequence). Trimming took off 6 bases at V and 4 bases at J, with 23 bases between the two ends. The CDR3 runs 17 residues. This chain's CDR3 is CASRIRGPGPTSDTQYF. In DNA, the CDR3 is TGTGCCAGCAGGATTAGGGGTCCAGGACCCACCTCAGATACGCAGTATTTT. Looking up the rest from reference TRBV7-9 and TRBJ2-3 gives the full variable domain: DTGVSQNPRHKITKRGQNVTFRCDPISEHNRLYWYRQTLGQGPEFLTYFQNEAQLEKSRLLSDRFSAERPKGSFSTLEIQRTEQGDSAMYLCASRIRGPGPTSDTQYFGPGTRLTVL.

This clonotype turned up a few times. The chain links TRBV7-9 to TRBJ2-3, with TRBD1 matching over 9 bases. CDR1 is SEHNR, CDR2 FQNEAQ, per germline (reference sequence). Trimming took 4 bases from V and 4 from J; bases not matched to a gene: 3. The CDR3 covers 14 residues. CDR3 nucleotide sequence: TGTGCCAGCAGCTGGGACAGGGCTCCAGATACGCAGTATTTT. It encodes CASSWDRAPDTQYF.

CDR3 amino acids: CASSYGGSPLHF. The CDR3 DNA follows: TGTGCCAGCAGTTACGGGGGTTCACCCCTCCACTTT. V and J are TRBV6-6 and TRBJ1-6, with a weak D call TRBD1 (5 bases). Per the germline V gene, CDR1 is MNHNY and CDR2 is SVGAGI (reference sequence). This CDR3 spans 12 amino acids. Deletions cut 2 bases from V and 9 bases from J, with 5 bases between.

The V call is TRBV21-1, the J call TRBJ2-5; the listed D gene, TRBD2, was not tested against the DNA. TRBV21-1 is recorded as a pseudogene. The CDR3 extends over 16 amino acids. Written as DNA, the CDR3 is TGTGCCAGCAGCAAAGTCCCGCGGGGGGGCAAAGAGACCCAGTACTTC. Encoded protein: CASSKVPRGGKETQYF.

This clonotype appeared many times. The chain uses TRBV12-3 or TRBV12-4 and TRBJ1-2; D remains unclear. The ends were cut back, 7 bases at V and 4 bases at J, with 10 bases in the middle. The CDR3 totals 12 residues. The chain's CDR3 is CASTWGVYGYTF. In nucleotides, the CDR3 is TGTGCCAGCACTTGGGGTGTCTATGGCTACACCTTC.

This clonotype was seen at least ten times. This chain links TRBV28 with TRBJ2-5, with D maybe TRBD2 (5 bases). Germline V gene lookup returns CDR1 MDHEN and CDR2 SYDVKM. V was shortened by 6 bases and J by 5 bases, with 16 bases between the two germline ends. The CDR3 loop spans 14 amino acids. CDR3 sequence (DNA): TGTGCCAGCAGCCCCACATCCCCGGGGGAGACCCAGTACTTC. It specifies CASSPTSPGETQYF.

The genes are TRBV5-6 and TRBJ1-2; the D gene is possibly TRBD1 (5 bases). The CDR3 covers 15 residues. In germline, CDR1 is SGHDT, CDR2 YYEEEE. With 4 bases removed from V and 0 bases from J, the gap between germline ends came to 13 bases. CDR3 protein: CASSRGRRPNYGYTF. The CDR3 nucleotides read TGTGCCAGCAGCAGGGGCCGCCGACCTAACTATGGCTACACCTTC.

This clonotype showed up many times. The V gene is TRBV6-5, the J gene TRBJ2-1, with D maybe TRBD1 (5 bases). V gave up 0 bases and J gave up 7 bases, with 10 bases separating them. This CDR3 contains 14 residues. Germline lookup yields CDR1 MNHEY and CDR2 SVGAGI. The CDR3 region has the DNA TGTGCCAGCAGTTACTCAGCAGGGCCTAATGAGCAGTTCTTC. Translated, it gives CASSYSAGPNEQFF.

This clonotype was picked up many times. The chain links TRBV11-2 to TRBJ2-3, with 8 bases identical to TRBD2. J was trimmed by 4 bases and V by 5 bases; bases with no gene match: 11. Germline CDR1 and CDR2: SGHAT and FQNNGV. The CDR3 runs to 16 residues. CDR3 loop: CASSPLAGWGSDTQYF. CDR3 coding DNA: TGTGCCAGCAGCCCTTTAGCGGGGTGGGGCTCAGATACGCAGTATTTT.

This clonotype was counted a few times. This rearrangement joins TRBV20-1 to TRBJ2-5; D possibly matches TRBD1 or TRBD2 (6 bases each). The CDR3 has 16 amino acids. Germline V gene lookup returns CDR1 DFQATT and CDR2 SNEGSKA (reference sequence). Trimming pared 0 bases from V and 2 bases from J, leaving 16 bases between. Here the CDR3 DNA reads TGCAGTGCTAGAGATGGAAAGGAGGGGGGACAAGAGACCCAGTACTTC. This gives the protein CSARDGKEGGQETQYF.

The CDR3 region has the DNA TGTGCCAGCAGCTCGATAGAGATGGGACACCCGAAAGACGAGCAGTACGTC. Translated: CASSSIEMGHPKDEQYV. The V gene is TRBV7-8, the J gene TRBJ2-7; possibly TRBD1 for D (6 bases). The germline V gene encodes CDR1 SGHVS and CDR2 FQNEAQ. V gave up 4 bases and J gave up 5 bases, with 24 bases separating them. This CDR3 contains 17 residues.

The chain combines TRBV29-1 with TRBJ2-2; weak D call: TRBD2 (6 bases). The germline CDR1 and CDR2 sequences are SQVTM and ANQGSEA. The CDR3 is 15 amino acids. Deletions cut 2 bases from V and 1 base from J, with 11 bases between. CDR3 in amino acids: CSVESLGGNTGELFF. CDR3 nucleotides: TGCAGCGTTGAATCATTGGGGGGGAACACCGGGGAGCTGTTTTTT.

This chain uses TRBV18 with TRBJ2-5, with unresolved D. Trimming shortened V by 3 bases and J by 3 bases, and 2 bases separated the two germline ends. Germline CDR1 is KGHSH and CDR2 is LQKENI. The CDR3 runs 11 residues. The CDR3 loop is CASSPKETQYF. As DNA, the CDR3 is TGTGCCAGCTCACCGAAAGAGACCCAGTACTTC.

This clonotype was seen a few times. V is TRBV4-3 and J is TRBJ2-4, with TRBD2 as a possible D gene (6 bases). V shed 4 bases and J shed 7 bases, with 17 bases lying between them. There are 15 residues in the CDR3. CDR1 and CDR2 (germline): LGHNA, YSLEER. Here the CDR3 reads CASSPGTGTGNIQYF. The CDR3 DNA reads as TGCGCCAGCAGCCCAGGAACCGGGACTGGTAACATTCAGTACTTC.